The 14 T cell receptor beta chains in this list originate from one sample, sequenced in a study of beta chain features in type 1 diabetes. What these receptors recognize is not known. cDNA synthesis used the whole RNA isolate, giving expressed TCRB sequences. Using immunoSEQ multiplex PCR, the repertoire was profiled, and TCRdb retains in-frame clones only, with some absent. The sample lists more than 300,000 clones; around 10% were seen once. Study-level findings and limits: All four CD4+ subsets from Type 1 diabetes patients carried moderately but significantly shorter TCRB CDR3s.

Sequenced: central memory CD4+ T cells from blood. These receptors all stem from a man between 25 and 39 years old with type 1 diabetes.

This clone was seen a few times. A single base separates this from a much larger clone, so it may be a read error. Other DNA sequences in this sample translate to the same CDR3. The J gene is TRBJ2-5, the V gene TRBV6-5; D unresolved. Germline CDR1 and CDR2: MNHEY and SVGAGI. Deletions cut 6 bases from V and 1 base from J, with 3 bases between. This CDR3 spans 11 amino acids. In DNA form, the CDR3 reads TGTGCCAGCAGCGTCCAAGAGACCCAGTACTTC. Translating gives CASSVQETQYF.

The chain carries TRBV5-6 and TRBJ2-7; D remains ambiguous. The V gene's germline CDR1 is SGHDT and CDR2 YYEEEE. The length of the CDR3 is 12 residues. Trimming shortened V by 4 bases and J by 0 bases, and 5 bases separated the two germline ends. CDR3 protein: CASSRTSYEQYF. The DNA for the CDR3 is TGTGCCAGCAGCCGTACCTCCTACGAGCAGTACTTC.

The chain carries TRBV4-2 and TRBJ2-7, with D hard to call. Germline V gene lookup returns CDR1 LGHNA and CDR2 YNFKEQ. The CDR3 spans 15 residues. V gave up 4 bases and J gave up 5 bases, with 18 bases separating them. For the CDR3, the DNA is TGTGCCAGCAGCCGCCCCCTAGAAGGCATGCACGAGCAGTACTTC. This translates into CASSRPLEGMHEQYF.

This clone has a handful of counts. The chain recombines TRBV4-2 with TRBJ2-5, with D unclear. Germline assignment: CDR1 LGHNA and CDR2 YNFKEQ. V gave up 2 bases and J gave up 2 bases, with 6 bases separating them. The CDR3 has 13 amino acids. The DNA of the CDR3 is TGTGCCAGCAGCCAACGAGATCAAGAGACCCAGTACTTC. Residues: CASSQRDQETQYF.

This clone was detected a few times. The CDR3 loop reads CASSPRWTSGRSSYNEQFF. CDR3 bases: TGCGCCAGCAGCCCCCGTTGGACTAGCGGGAGGAGCTCCTACAATGAGCAGTTCTTC. The J gene is TRBJ2-1, the V gene TRBV4-1; 14 bases agree with TRBD2. The CDR3 has 19 residues. Trimming removed 4 bases from V and 0 bases from J; junction bases left unmatched: 8. Germline CDR1 is MGHRA and CDR2 is YSYEKL.

This sequence joins TRBV5-1 and TRBJ1-1, with D unresolved. The CDR3 extends over 14 amino acids. Trimming stripped 0 bases from V and 4 bases from J, with 10 bases between. Germline V gene lookup returns CDR1 SGHRS and CDR2 YFSETQ. CDR3 sequence: CASSLVLGSTEAFF. The CDR3 DNA follows: TGCGCCAGCAGCTTGGTACTCGGCAGCACTGAAGCTTTCTTT. Variable domain in full (rest from reference TRBV5-1 and TRBJ1-1): KAGVTQTPRYLIKTRGQQVTLSCSPISGHRSVSWYQQTPGQGLQFLFEYFSETQRNKGNFPGRFSGRQFSNSRSEMNVSTLELGDSALYLCASSLVLGSTEAFFGQGTRLTVV.

In its sample, this clone was seen a few times. This chain joins TRBV9 and TRBJ1-1, with a possible D match to TRBD1 (6 bases). Trimming took off 6 bases at V and 2 bases at J, with 23 bases between the two ends. CDR3 length equals 17 residues. Germline-derived CDR1 and CDR2 are SGDLS and YYNGEE. The CDR3 spells CASNSPKGGATNTEAFF. The CDR3 DNA follows: TGTGCCAGCAACTCGCCCAAGGGGGGAGCTACTAACACTGAAGCTTTCTTT.

This clone was found a few times. The chain recombines TRBV7-9 with TRBJ2-3; D assignment may be TRBD1 or TRBD2 (5 bases each). V was cut by 3 bases and J by 4 bases, with 8 bases left in between. Germline lookup yields CDR1 SEHNR and CDR2 FQNEAQ (reference sequence). CDR3 length equals 13 residues. CDR3 nucleotide sequence: TGTGCCAGCAGCTTGGGGGTGTCAGATACGCAGTATTTT. This gives the protein CASSLGVSDTQYF.

The V gene is TRBV11-3, the J gene TRBJ2-7; 11 bases align to TRBD1. V dropped 5 bases and J dropped 9; count of bases not matched to a gene: 9. Germline assignment: CDR1 SGHNT and CDR2 YENEEA. This CDR3 contains 14 residues. In DNA form, the CDR3 reads TGTGCCAGCAGCGCTCTAGGACAGGGGGCTCTGCAGTACTTC. It yields the protein CASSALGQGALQYF.

This clone was counted a few times. This CDR3 is CASSQRAQAGLNEKLFF. The CDR3 DNA reads TGCGCCAGCAGCCAAAGGGCCCAAGCTGGGCTTAATGAAAAACTGTTTTTT. The rearrangement links TRBV4-1 to TRBJ1-4; D remains unclear. The CDR3 is 17 amino acids. Trimming took off 2 bases at V and 4 bases at J, with 17 bases between the two ends. In germline, CDR1 is MGHRA, CDR2 YSYEKL.

The rearrangement joins TRBV6-6 to TRBJ1-3, with 8 bases fitting TRBD1. With V trimmed by 6 bases and J by 0 bases, 7 bases remained unmatched. Germline CDR1 MNHNY, CDR2 SVGAGI (reference sequence). The CDR3 extends over 16 amino acids. CDR3 nucleotide sequence: TGTGCCAGCAGAGGGACAGGACCCAACTCTGGAAACACCATATATTTT. This encodes CASRGTGPNSGNTIYF.

The rearrangement links TRBV28 to TRBJ2-7; the D call may be TRBD1 or TRBD2 (5 bases each). CDR3 length equals 15 residues. V gave up 5 bases and J gave up 5 bases, with 19 bases separating them. Per germline, CDR1 MDHEN and CDR2 SYDVKM. The CDR3 sequence is CASSDPQSGRNEQYF. The DNA for the CDR3 is TGTGCCAGCAGTGACCCGCAATCGGGGCGCAACGAGCAGTACTTC.

In its sample, this clone was seen a few times. This sequence joins TRBV6-5 and TRBJ2-7; 8 bases are shared with TRBD2. Looked up from germline, CDR1 is MNHEY and CDR2 is SVGAGI. This CDR3 spans 15 amino acids. Losses at the gene ends were 6 bases for V and 4 bases for J; bases not matched to a gene: 11. The CDR3 spells CASSERAGEHYEQYF. DNA of the CDR3: TGTGCCAGCAGCGAAAGAGCGGGAGAACATTACGAGCAGTACTTC.

In its sample, this clone was seen many times. V usage is TRBV10-3 and J usage is TRBJ2-1, with TRBD1 as a possible D gene (6 bases). Trimming shortened V by 1 base and J by 8 bases, and 12 bases separated the two germline ends. Germline V lookup: CDR1 ENHRY, CDR2 SYGVKD. This CDR3 contains 14 residues. The CDR3 DNA follows: TGTGCCATCAGTGAGTTGCAGGGGATGTATGAGCAGTTCTTC. It codes for CAISELQGMYEQFF.